This T cell receptor beta chain emerged from a study of blood T cell repertoires in COVID-19. Study-wide context: In each case, the material was cDNA or gDNA derived from T cells, B-cell-depleted T cells, or PBMCs.

Germline-derived CDR1 and CDR2 are SGHAT and FQNNGV. Between the trimmed V and J ends, which lost 7 bases and 5 bases, there was a span of 20 bases. The CDR3 runs to 15 residues. In the original workflow: Nucleated cell counts were estimated from reference gene primer amplification. The protocol was immunoSEQ multiplex PCR, while the TCRdb copy is restricted to in-frame clones and leaves out a portion. The DNA was the basis for D and trimming; V, J and clone size are from that table. This sample carries fewer than 250,000 clones, roughly 87% of them seen once, and the ten largest clones take 2.5% to 3%. Cohort placement rested on clinical history that participants reported themselves. In this sample, this clone turned up once.

The rearrangement links TRBV11-2 to TRBJ1-1; D is uncertain. Material: PBMCs or T cells enriched from blood (not recorded which). The sequence was collected from a woman aged 25 to 39 with acute COVID-19. CDR3 loop: CASKSSDRGRTEAFF. CDR3 nucleotides: TGTGCCAGCAAATCTTCTGATAGAGGGAGGACTGAAGCTTTCTTT.